The 26 T cell receptor beta chains below all came from one sample that was sequenced in a study of control samples from healthy donors and cancer patients. Data came from immunoSEQ multiplex PCR; TCRdb stores just in-frame clones and leaves some out. The repertoire holds about 130,000 clones, with roughly 94% as singletons. The specimen was PBMCs. The receptors shown here come from a man in his 60s with colorectal cancer.

The rearrangement uses TRBV25-1 and TRBJ1-4; TRBD1 might be the D (5 bases). V dropped 0 bases and J dropped 1 base, with 15 bases sitting between them. Germline V gene lookup returns CDR1 MGHDK and CDR2 SYGVNS. The CDR3 is 18 amino acids. CDR3 in amino acids: CASSEYLGDLITNEKLFF. In nucleotides, the CDR3 is TGTGCCAGCAGTGAATATTTAGGGGATCTAATAACTAATGAAAAACTGTTTTTT.

The rearrangement uses TRBV7-2 and TRBJ2-3, with a weak D call TRBD2 (6 bases). The CDR3 loop spans 15 amino acids. From germline, CDR1 is SGHTA and CDR2 FQGNSA. V dropped 4 bases and J dropped 0 bases, with 11 bases sitting between them. The CDR3 is CASSSPGTSTDTQYF. The DNA of the CDR3 is TGTGCCAGCAGCTCGCCCGGGACTAGCACAGATACGCAGTATTTT.

The rearrangement joins TRBV11-2 to TRBJ1-1, with D possibly matching TRBD1 (5 bases). The CDR3 runs to 15 residues. Germline CDR1 is SGHAT and CDR2 is FQNNGV. V dropped 0 bases and J dropped 0 bases, with 8 bases sitting between them. The CDR3 region is CASSLEGGMNTEAFF. The CDR3, as DNA: TGTGCCAGCAGCTTAGAGGGGGGGATGAACACTGAAGCTTTCTTT.

The V gene is TRBV5-6, the J gene TRBJ2-1, with 10 bases aligning to TRBD2. After removal of 0 bases from V and 5 bases from J, the junction contained 2 bases not matched to a gene. Germline CDR1 SGHDT, CDR2 YYEEEE. CDR3 length: 15 residues. For the CDR3, the DNA is TGTGCCAGCAGCTTGGTAGGGACTAGCGACAATGAGCAGTTCTTC. Translating gives CASSLVGTSDNEQFF.

This clone was observed a few times. V gene TRBV24-1 combines with J gene TRBJ2-3; D unresolved. The CDR3 has 14 residues. Between the trimmed V and J ends, which lost 3 bases and 2 bases, there was a span of 8 bases. Germline assignment: CDR1 KGHDR and CDR2 SFDVKD. DNA of the CDR3: TGTGCCACCAGTGATCCCCGGTCCACAGATACGCAGTATTTT. Protein sequence: CATSDPRSTDTQYF.

This clone was seen once. This chain's CDR3 is CASSPDRGRHEKLFF. CDR3 DNA sequence: TGTGCCAGCAGCCCCGACAGGGGGCGGCATGAAAAACTGTTTTTT. This rearrangement joins TRBV7-8 to TRBJ1-4; 10 bases are a match to TRBD1. This CDR3 is 15 amino acids long. The germline CDR1 and CDR2 sequences are SGHVS and FQNEAQ. Trimming cost V 5 bases and J 6 bases; bases outside gene matches: 6. Full variable domain (rest looked up from reference TRBV7-8 and TRBJ1-4): GAGVSQSPRYKVAKRGQDVALRCDPISGHVSLFWYQQALGQGPEFLTYFQNEAQLDKSGLPSDRFFAERPEGSVSTLKIQRTQQEDSAVYLCASSPDRGRHEKLFFGSGTQLSVL.

This clone appeared once. The chain uses TRBV11-2 and TRBJ2-3; D gene uncertain. Looked up from germline, CDR1 is SGHAT and CDR2 is FQNNGV. The CDR3 runs 15 residues. Trimming took 1 base from V and 1 from J, leaving 9 bases between them. In nucleotides, the CDR3 is TGTGCCAGCAGCTTAGGAGGCCAACGCACAGATACGCAGTATTTT. Amino acids: CASSLGGQRTDTQYF.

This chain connects TRBV2 to TRBJ2-2; the D gene could be TRBD1 or TRBD2 (6 bases each). CDR3 length: 21 residues. V shed 6 bases and J shed 1 base, with 30 bases lying between them. From germline, CDR1 is SNHLY and CDR2 FYNNEI. Written as DNA, the CDR3 is TGTGCCAGCAGGGATGTTGCTGGCTCCCTCCCGGGGGCGGGGAACACCGGGGAGCTGTTTTTT. Translation: CASRDVAGSLPGAGNTGELFF.

This chain connects TRBV2 to TRBJ2-5; TRBD1 agrees at 7 bases. V was clipped by 4 bases and J by 7 bases; unmatched bases: 6. The V gene's germline CDR1 is SNHLY and CDR2 FYNNEI. This CDR3 has 13 residues. CDR3 in DNA: TGTGCCAGCAGTGTGACAGGGATGGTGACCCAGTACTTC. Residues: CASSVTGMVTQYF.

With regard to this clone: One junction end disagrees with the germline gene, perhaps due to a read error. This chain joins TRBV9 and TRBJ2-1; maybe TRBD2 (6 bases). The CDR3 is made up of 14 amino acids. Germline CDR1 is SGDLS and CDR2 is YYNGEE. This CDR3 is CASSSGDSHNEQFF. The CDR3 nucleotides read TGTGCCAGCAGCTCGGGGGACTCCCACAATGAGCAGTTCTTC.

This chain uses TRBV28 with TRBJ1-6; D is possibly TRBD1 (5 bases). The CDR3 has 13 amino acids. The germline gives CDR1 MDHEN, CDR2 SYDVKM. The germline V and J ends were trimmed by 7 bases and 4 bases, with 8 bases remaining between them. CDR3 sequence reads: CASIRQYNSPLHF. CDR3 in DNA: TGTGCCAGCATCAGACAGTATAATTCACCCCTCCACTTT.

This clone was recorded once. The J gene is TRBJ2-7, the V gene TRBV27; D is uncertain. V lost 8 bases to trimming and J lost 5 bases, with 10 bases between them. Germline values: CDR1 MNHEY, CDR2 SMNVEV (reference sequence). The CDR3 sequence is 11 residues long. CDR3: CASGRVNEQYF. CDR3 nucleotides: TGTGCCAGCGGTAGGGTCAACGAGCAGTACTTC.

The J gene is TRBJ1-2, the V gene TRBV28, with D perhaps TRBD1 (5 bases). The CDR3 length is 14 residues. Trimming cost V 1 base and J 4 bases, with 10 bases left between them. Germline CDR1 reads MDHEN; CDR2 reads SYDVKM. CDR3 region: CASSLFGGVYGYTF. The CDR3, as DNA: TGTGCCAGCAGTTTATTCGGGGGTGTCTATGGCTACACCTTC.

The chain uses TRBV19 and TRBJ1-5, with D possibly TRBD1 on 5 matching bases. This CDR3 is 16 amino acids long. Germline lookup yields CDR1 LNHDA and CDR2 SQIVND (reference sequence). V was clipped by 7 bases and J by 0 bases, with 16 bases between them. CDR3 nucleotide sequence: TGTGCCAGTACCAAGGTCTGGGGGTATAGCAATCAGCCCCAGCATTTT. It encodes CASTKVWGYSNQPQHF.

This chain joins TRBV6-5 and TRBJ1-1; D is possibly TRBD1 (5 bases). Germline loops: CDR1 MNHEY, CDR2 SVGAGI. This CDR3 comprises 11 residues. Trimming shortened V by 4 bases and J by 10 bases, and 10 bases separated the two germline ends. The CDR3 is CASSSRGGAFF. CDR3 in DNA: TGTGCCAGCAGTTCCCGCGGGGGAGCTTTCTTT.

The chain joins TRBV27 to TRBJ1-6, with D possibly matching TRBD1 (6 bases). The length of the CDR3 is 15 residues. V shed 5 bases and J shed 9 bases, with 17 bases lying between them. Germline values: CDR1 MNHEY, CDR2 SMNVEV (reference sequence). The CDR3 nucleotides read TGTGCCAGCAGTACGGGTGGGGGCCTTTTTTCACCCCTCCACTTT. Encoded protein: CASSTGGGLFSPLHF.

This clone was detected only once. The chain recombines TRBV6-5 with TRBJ1-3, with D possibly TRBD1 on 5 matching bases. CDR1 and CDR2 from the germline V gene are MNHEY and SVGAGI. The CDR3 sequence is 15 residues long. V was cut by 6 bases and J by 0 bases, with 12 bases left in between. In DNA form, the CDR3 reads TGTGCCAGCAGACAGGCTCTGACCTCTGGAAACACCATATATTTT. Protein product: CASRQALTSGNTIYF.

The chain recombines TRBV5-4 with TRBJ2-1; 10 nucleotides align to TRBD2. Germline V gives CDR1 SGHNT, CDR2 YYREEE (reference sequence). J lost 9 bases, V lost 5 bases, and 11 bases had no gene match. This CDR3 is built from 15 residues. CDR3 region: CASRPSGGSQLEQFF. The CDR3 coding sequence is TGTGCCAGCAGACCTAGCGGGGGCTCCCAACTTGAGCAGTTCTTC.

The J gene is TRBJ1-5, the V gene TRBV4-1; no definite D call. Germline CDR1 is MGHRA and CDR2 is YSYEKL. The length of the CDR3 is 14 residues. Trimming shortened V by 0 bases and J by 2 bases, and 5 bases separated the two germline ends. This chain's CDR3 is CASSQDGGNQPQHF. As DNA, the CDR3 is TGCGCCAGCAGCCAAGATGGGGGCAATCAGCCCCAGCATTTT.

This rearrangement joins TRBV10-2 to TRBJ1-2; 8 bases align to TRBD1. The CDR3 has 13 amino acids. The V and J ends lost 4 bases and 4 bases, in that order; junction bases with no gene match: 2. The germline V gene encodes CDR1 WSHSY and CDR2 SAAADI. CDR3 region: CASSVDRAYGYTF. The CDR3 coding sequence is TGCGCCAGCAGTGTGGACAGGGCCTATGGCTACACCTTC.

The V call is TRBV5-6, the J call TRBJ1-2, with 9 bases fitting TRBD1. Germline V gene sequence: CDR1 SGHDT, CDR2 YYEEEE. Trimming removed 4 bases from V and 4 bases from J; junction bases left unmatched: 5. This CDR3 has 14 residues. CDR3 bases: TGTGCCAGCAGCCTGGGACAGGGCGCCTATGGCTACACCTTC. Amino acids: CASSLGQGAYGYTF.

The V and J genes are TRBV19 and TRBJ1-4, with no clear D. The CDR3 is made up of 14 amino acids. From germline, CDR1 is LNHDA and CDR2 SQIVND (reference sequence). V lost 3 bases and J lost 8, with 13 bases in between. The CDR3 here is CASSMVDRVEKLFF. Written as DNA, the CDR3 is TGTGCCAGTAGTATGGTCGATAGGGTGGAAAAACTGTTTTTT.

Worth noting for this clone: This sample also contains other DNA sequences that code for the same CDR3. V gene TRBV5-1 combines with J gene TRBJ2-7; 14 nucleotides line up with TRBD2. The junction had 12 bases not matched to a gene; V was cut back by 5 bases and J by 2 bases. CDR3 length: 18 amino acids. The germline CDR1 and CDR2 sequences are SGHRS and YFSETQ. CDR3 in DNA: TGCGCCAGCAGACCAAGGGGGACTAGCGGGGGAAACGCCTACGAGCAGTACTTC. Its translation is CASRPRGTSGGNAYEQYF.

The gene calls are TRBV6-5 and TRBJ1-1, with 9 bases identical to TRBD1. The CDR3 contains 13 residues. Trimming at V came to 6 bases and at J to 4 bases, leaving 3 bases not matched to a gene. Germline loops: CDR1 MNHEY, CDR2 SVGAGI. The CDR3 sequence is CASRQGAGTEAFF. Written as DNA, the CDR3 is TGTGCCAGCAGACAGGGGGCGGGCACTGAAGCTTTCTTT.

V and J are TRBV9 and TRBJ2-5, with no clear D. V lost 3 bases, J lost 4 bases, and 4 bases lay in between. The CDR3 covers 11 residues. Germline CDR1 SGDLS, CDR2 YYNGEE. The CDR3 here is CASSASETQYF. For the CDR3, the DNA is TGTGCCAGCAGCGCGTCAGAGACCCAGTACTTC. The whole variable domain, filled in from reference TRBV9 and TRBJ2-5, reads DSGVTQTPKHLITATGQRVTLRCSPRSGDLSVYWYQQSLDQGLQFLIQYYNGEERAKGNILERFSAQQFPDLHSELNLSSLELGDSALYFCASSASETQYFGPGTRLLVL.

The chain is built from TRBV12-3 or TRBV12-4 and TRBJ1-5; D ambiguous. V dropped 2 bases and J dropped 4 bases, with 3 bases sitting between them. This CDR3 is built from 12 residues. The CDR3 sequence is CASSLTNQPQHF. The CDR3 DNA reads TGTGCCAGCAGTTTAACTAATCAGCCCCAGCATTTT.